In its sample, the clone carrying this T cell receptor beta chain was seen a few times. No antigen is known for it. Both 60 Vbeta primers and 13 Jbeta primers went into the PCR. Some clones are missing from TCRdb's copy, which holds only in-frame ones; the method was immunoSEQ multiplex PCR. The table lists 150,000 to 200,000 clones, 77% of them singletons. The data belong to a study of cytomegalovirus exposure and HLA in healthy donors. Study background: A preliminary data release comprised 91 million or so unique TCRs obtained from HLA-typed donors. Study-wide points: Within the data, a cluster of highly shared sequence variants was likely a sequencing artifact.

The length of the CDR3 is 14 residues. Germline CDR1 reads KGHSH; CDR2 reads LQKENI. Unmatched junction bases numbered 10, after V lost 6 bases and J lost 6 bases. Sequenced sample: PBMCs. The origin of this receptor is a woman in her 30s in good health and CMV-seropositive. V gene TRBV18 combines with J gene TRBJ1-2; 7 nucleotides align to TRBD1. The CDR3 here is CASSSTGMFDGYTF. CDR3 bases: TGTGCCAGCTCGTCGACAGGGATGTTCGATGGCTACACCTTC.